This TCR beta chain was recovered during a study of CD8 T cells in Susac syndrome. On the study more broadly: Blood was drawn from patients with Susac syndrome. At that point, they were therapy-naive, on corticosteroids, or on intravenous immunoglobulin alone. General study findings and limits: The CD4+ T cell repertoire of patients with Susac syndrome showed no detectable clonal expansion.

A quantity of roughly 0.5 to 1 ug RNA underwent reverse transcription using random hexamers. TCRdb itself ran the immunoSEQ multiplex PCR reads through MiXCR, one entry per CDR3 protein. The top ten hold 0.1% to 0.15% of the sample, which has over 150,000 distinct CDR3 sequences, roughly 95% seen once. V gave up 6 bases and J gave up 2 bases, with 14 bases separating them. The CDR3 sequence is 14 residues long. Germline CDR1 reads MNHNY; CDR2 reads SVGAGI (reference sequence). CD8+ and CD4+ T cells from blood underwent TCR beta sequencing. Turning to this clonotype: Its antigen is unidentified.

The sequenced material came from CD4+ T cells from PBMCs. This clonotype was obtained from a human donor with Susac syndrome. V is TRBV6-6 and J is TRBJ2-7; D possibly corresponds to TRBD2 (6 bases). The CDR3 is CASSGTSGAYEQYV. The CDR3, as DNA: TGTGCCAGCAGCGGGACGTCGGGGGCCTACGAGCAGTACGTC.